This entry features one TCR beta chain sequence. Its matching antigen is unknown. Sequencing used immunoSEQ multiplex PCR; TCRdb keeps in-frame clones, though not all of them. The sample shows just under 150,000 clones, approximately 91% of them seen only once. This entry comes from a study of T cell responses to AZD1222 COVID-19 vaccine. Study-wide results and caveats: Clonal diversity was possibly underestimated; the donors were predominantly white British and more often female. Nearly half of unique spike-specific TCRs reportedly avoided B.1.351 and B.1.1.7 mutated regions. Spike-specific TCR breadth and depth grew following two AZD1222 doses.

Germline CDR1 and CDR2: SGHVS and FQNEAQ. The trim removed 5 bases at V and 6 bases at J, leaving 11 bases unmatched. CDR3 length: 16 residues. The sequence derives from an adult who received the MenACWY meningococcal vaccine as a control. V usage is TRBV7-8 and J usage is TRBJ2-3, with 10 bases aligning to TRBD1. This sample comprised peripheral blood, obtained 28 days after the second dose of the MenACWY control vaccine. Here the CDR3 DNA reads TGTGCCAGCAGCCCGGCCGGGACAGGGGTGGGGGATACGCAGTATTTT. Translating gives CASSPAGTGVGDTQYF.